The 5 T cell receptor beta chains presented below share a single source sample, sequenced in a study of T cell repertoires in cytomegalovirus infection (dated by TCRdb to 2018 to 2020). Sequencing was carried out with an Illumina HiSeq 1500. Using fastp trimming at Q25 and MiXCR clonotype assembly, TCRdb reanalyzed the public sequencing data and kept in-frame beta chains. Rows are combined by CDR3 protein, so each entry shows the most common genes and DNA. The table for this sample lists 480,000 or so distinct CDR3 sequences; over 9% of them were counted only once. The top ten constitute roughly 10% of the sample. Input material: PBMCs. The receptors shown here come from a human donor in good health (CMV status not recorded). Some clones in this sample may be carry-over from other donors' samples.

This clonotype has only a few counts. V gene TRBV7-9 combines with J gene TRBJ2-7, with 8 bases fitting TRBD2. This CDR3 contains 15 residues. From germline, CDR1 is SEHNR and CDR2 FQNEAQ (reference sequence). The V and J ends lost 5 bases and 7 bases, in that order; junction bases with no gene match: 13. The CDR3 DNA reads TGTGCCAGCAGCGCCCGGGAGGGACTAGGTCAAGAGCAGTACTTC. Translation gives CASSAREGLGQEQYF.

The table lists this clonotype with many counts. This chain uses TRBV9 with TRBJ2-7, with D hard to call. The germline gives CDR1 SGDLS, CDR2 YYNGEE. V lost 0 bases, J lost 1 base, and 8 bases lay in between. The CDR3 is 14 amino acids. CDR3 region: CASSVGPDSYEQYF. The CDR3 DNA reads TGTGCCAGCAGCGTAGGGCCGGATTCCTACGAGCAGTACTTC.

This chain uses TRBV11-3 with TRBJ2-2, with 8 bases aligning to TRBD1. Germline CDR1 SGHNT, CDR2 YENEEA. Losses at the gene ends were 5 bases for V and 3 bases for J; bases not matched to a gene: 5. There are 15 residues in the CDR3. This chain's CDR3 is CASSRTGSDTGELFF. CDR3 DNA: TGTGCCAGCAGCAGGACAGGGTCGGACACCGGGGAGCTGTTTTTT. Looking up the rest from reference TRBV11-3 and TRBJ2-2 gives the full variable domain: EAGVVQSPRYKIIEKKQPVAFWCNPISGHNTLYWYLQNLGQGPELLIRYENEEAVDDSQLPKDRFSAERLKGVDSTLKIQPAELGDSAVYLCASSRTGSDTGELFFGEGSRLTVL.

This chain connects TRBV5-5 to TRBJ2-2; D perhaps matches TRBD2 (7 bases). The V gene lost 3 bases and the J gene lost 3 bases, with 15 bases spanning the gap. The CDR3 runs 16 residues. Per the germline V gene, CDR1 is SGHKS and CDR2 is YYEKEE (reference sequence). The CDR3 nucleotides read TGTGCCAGCAGCTCCTTGGCGGGGGCGGACACCGGGGAGCTGTTTTTT. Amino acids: CASSSLAGADTGELFF.

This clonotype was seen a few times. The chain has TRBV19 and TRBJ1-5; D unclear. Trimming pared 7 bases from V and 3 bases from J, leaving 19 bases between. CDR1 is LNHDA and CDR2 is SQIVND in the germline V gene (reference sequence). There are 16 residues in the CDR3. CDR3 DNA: TGTGCCAGTACCCAGGAGTTGGGTAGGGTCAATCAGCCCCAGCATTTT. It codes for CASTQELGRVNQPQHF.